One sample yielded the 4 T cell receptor beta chains listed below, sequenced in a study of shared clonotypes between healthy human individuals (dated by TCRdb to the early 2020s). The library was generated by the immunoSEQ multiplex PCR assay. In its TCRdb copy, this immuneACCESS table keeps in-frame sequences only and misses some clones. Where compared with another copy, unresolved V genes explain less than half of these, and the others have no known cause. Recorded for this sample are about 2.2 million clones; approximately 92% of them occurred a single time. About 1.6% of the sample belongs to the ten largest clones. CD8 naive samples were obtained by positive selection for CCR7 among CD45RO-negative cells, yielding a CD45RA+CCR7+ population from which TemRA cells were excluded. Sequences were obtained from naive CD8+ T cells from PBMCs. Read against the paper, the sample's cell subset or site label means: CD45RA+CCR7+. The origin of the receptors is a man in his late teens or twenties in good health. Some clones in this sample may be carry-over from other donors' samples.

The CDR3 DNA reads TGTGCCAGCAGCTTGAGGACCCTTGGGAACGAGCAGTACTTC. Translating it yields CASSLRTLGNEQYF. This chain joins TRBV5-8 and TRBJ2-7; D gene unclear. Per germline, CDR1 SGHTS and CDR2 YDEGEE. The CDR3 has 14 amino acids. The V end lost 1 base, the J end lost 5 bases, and 13 bases lay between the germline ends.

The chain has TRBV28 and TRBJ2-1; 8 nucleotides align to TRBD1. The CDR3 extends over 15 amino acids. The germline CDR1 and CDR2 sequences are MDHEN and SYDVKM. V lost 6 bases and J lost 7; bases outside the gene matches: 11. The CDR3 region has the DNA TGTGCCAGCAGACGTGGACAGGGCGGTCTGAATGAGCAGTTCTTC. Translation: CASRRGQGGLNEQFF.

The genes are TRBV7-9 and TRBJ2-1, with TRBD2 matching over 11 bases. Trimming removed 3 bases from V and 8 bases from J; junction bases left unmatched: 6. The length of the CDR3 is 15 residues. Germline V gene lookup returns CDR1 SEHNR and CDR2 FQNEAQ (reference sequence). CDR3 sequence reads: CASSFTSGSGYEQFF. CDR3 sequence (DNA): TGTGCCAGCAGCTTCACTAGCGGGAGTGGCTATGAGCAGTTCTTC.

V is TRBV27 and J is TRBJ1-5, with TRBD1 matching 8 bases. Germline trimming cut 9 bases from V and 1 base from J; bases unmatched to any gene: 20. In germline, CDR1 is MNHEY, CDR2 SMNVEV (reference sequence). The CDR3 contains 19 residues. The CDR3 reads CASHESGTGLIRSNQPQHF. In DNA, the CDR3 is TGTGCCAGTCACGAATCCGGGACAGGACTGATTAGGAGCAATCAGCCCCAGCATTTT.